This T cell receptor (beta chain) emerged from a study of identical twins. In regard to this clonotype: Antigen unknown. A junction boundary mismatches the germline segment, possibly from a read error.

Study outcomes and limitations: Sharing of beta out-of-frame sequences by twins showed a weaker excess. Possibly, invariant MAIT and iNKT cells partly confounded zero-insertion analyses.

This CDR3 is built from 18 residues. Germline V CDR1 and CDR2: MNHNS, SASEGT. Unique molecular identifiers were present on the cDNA, which also gained a universal primer site by template switching. TCRdb independently ran MiXCR on the 5' RACE reads; one entry per CDR3 protein. The top ten clones hold about 0.27% of a sample with about 1.7 million distinct CDR3 sequences, about 32% of them seen once. Sequencing was performed on cord blood. The gene calls are TRBV6-1 and TRBJ1-2; weak D call: TRBD1 (5 bases). The receptor's source is a newborn girl in good health. The DNA of the CDR3 is TGTGCCAGCAGCCCAGAGCTGGACAAGGGAGTAGATAACTATGGCTGCACCTTC. Its protein product is CASSPELDKGVDNYGCTF.